The rows below give T cell receptor beta chains drawn from one sample of a study of blood T cell repertoires in COVID-19. Assay used: immunoSEQ multiplex PCR; TCRdb lists only in-frame clones, some missing. The sample shows around 140,000 clones, 60% to 85% of them seen only once. Material for sequencing was peripheral blood. Source of these receptors: a man between 45 and 60 years old with acute or convalescent COVID-19. Both conserved end residues are trimmed from each CDR3. Fields, in order: V gene, CDR3 protein.

v_gene: TRBV11-2; CDR3aa: ASSLGGIMNTEAF
v_gene: TRBV7-2; CDR3aa: ASSFGHLQETQY
v_gene: TRBV6-1; CDR3aa: ASSDISGGATDTQY
v_gene: TRBV9; CDR3aa: ASADGGNVQETQY
v_gene: TRBV3-1/TRBV3-2; CDR3aa: ASSQDSTGREQF
v_gene: TRBV10-3; CDR3aa: AISDTGTPRIGYT
v_gene: TRBV7-2; CDR3aa: ASSSQGPGELF
v_gene: TRBV2; CDR3aa: ASSQTGELF
v_gene: TRBV6-5; CDR3aa: ATHTGDSPLH
v_gene: TRBV10-2; CDR3aa: ASRGQGATEAF
v_gene: TRBV10-1; CDR3aa: ALQRGTAPDTQY
v_gene: TRBV3-1/TRBV3-2; CDR3aa: ASSQESGYEQY
v_gene: TRBV7-6; CDR3aa: ASSHRRGGGVADTQY
v_gene: TRBV19; CDR3aa: ASQIQGNQPQH
v_gene: TRBV15; CDR3aa: ATSRDDWTGDSNQPQH
v_gene: TRBV5-1; CDR3aa: ASSSGVGTVNYGYT
v_gene: TRBV7-2; CDR3aa: ASSIVQGNQPQH
v_gene: TRBV6-1; CDR3aa: ASSERGTGNTIY
v_gene: TRBV11-2; CDR3aa: ASSPLMSSGNTIY
v_gene: TRBV19; CDR3aa: ASSMWSLSTDTQY
v_gene: TRBV9; CDR3aa: ASSPGLTGSTNYGYT
v_gene: TRBV5-8; CDR3aa: ASSLSGQLVNYGYT
v_gene: TRBV29-1; CDR3aa: SGGQGGQETQY
v_gene: TRBV27; CDR3aa: ASSPDRNQPQH
v_gene: TRBV18; CDR3aa: ASSPPGQGLGEQY
v_gene: TRBV7-9; CDR3aa: ASSFGQGAGNTIY
v_gene: TRBV6-5; CDR3aa: ASSRWTGSDGYT